This T cell receptor beta chain was profiled in a study of blood T cell repertoires in COVID-19 (TCRdb year 2020). As for the study more broadly: Collaborator samples came from the United States, Italy and Spain and covered acute and convalescent phases of COVID-19. The prospective study material was composed of cDNA or gDNA derived from T cells, B-cell-depleted T cells, or PBMCs. The dataset comprised deeply sampled blood TCRbeta repertoires from subjects exposed to, actively infected with, or recovered from COVID-19. The repertoires were made available in a free public database intended to serve as a resource for research on the immune response to SARS-CoV-2. The samples were drawn from two sources: the first 160 participants of the ongoing ImmuneRACE study, and 1,200 or so subjects contributed by 6 global collaborators. A de-identified subject ID, COVID-19 status, age in years and sex were almost always included in the sample metadata. Where available, HLA class I and class II types were obtained from metadata supplied by the sample provider rather than from assay-based typing. Findings and caveats that apply to the study as a whole: Clinical and demographic metadata were provided uncurated, with the amount varying by source and participant.

TCRbeta CDR3 regions were amplified from genomic DNA using the immunoSEQ Assay, a bias-controlled multiplex PCR. The original pipeline was this. Within the assay, amplification of reference gene primers was used to estimate how many nucleated cells each sample contained. To quantify the absolute abundance of each unique TCRbeta CDR3 rearrangement, sequence reads were collapsed and filtered. For each sample, productive Simpson clonality was calculated by taking the square root of Simpson's diversity index across productive rearrangements. The table comes from immuneACCESS by way of TCRdb, which keeps in-frame sequences with V and J called. Part of the clones is missing from these tables; in studies checked, under half for an unresolved V gene and the rest for unknown reasons. For V, J and clone size, that table is used; D and trimming come from the DNA. Counted in this sample were a few hundred thousand clones; about 87% of them appeared once. The ten largest make up roughly 3.6% of the sample.

In regard to this clone: This clone's antigen is unknown. Nothing much larger sits one base from this clone, and base qualities are not available.

V loses 0 bases at its end and J loses 6 bases; junction bases beyond the gene matches: 5. Taken from cysteine to phenylalanine, the CDR3 has 14 residues. Just CDR3 DNA is preserved here, 42 bases in frame from base 1. CDR1 and CDR2 (SGHRS, YFSETQ) derive from the germline V gene. The collaborating institutions used their own protocols to collect whole blood in K2EDTA tubes. Collaborator samples were shipped for TCRbeta analysis as frozen whole blood, isolated PBMCs, or DNA extracted from either sample type. The chain is assembled from TRBV5-1 and TRBJ1-2, with 7 bases matching TRBD1. Material for sequencing was peripheral blood. The receptor was derived from a woman aged 40 to 55 with acute or convalescent COVID-19. The CDR3 sequence is CASSLDEGANGYTF. The nucleotide sequence is TGCGCCAGCAGCTTGGACGAGGGGGCAAATGGCTACACCTTC.